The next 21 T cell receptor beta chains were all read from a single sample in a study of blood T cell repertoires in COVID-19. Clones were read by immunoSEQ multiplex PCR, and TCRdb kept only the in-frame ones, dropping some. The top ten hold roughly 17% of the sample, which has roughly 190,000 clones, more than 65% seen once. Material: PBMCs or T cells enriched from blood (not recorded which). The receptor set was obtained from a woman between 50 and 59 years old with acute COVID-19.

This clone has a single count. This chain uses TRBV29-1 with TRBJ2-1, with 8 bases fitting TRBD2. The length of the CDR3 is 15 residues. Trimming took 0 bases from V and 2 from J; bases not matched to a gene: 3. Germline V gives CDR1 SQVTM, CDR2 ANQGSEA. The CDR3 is CSVEEVAGPYNEQFF. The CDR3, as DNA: TGCAGCGTTGAAGAGGTAGCGGGACCCTACAATGAGCAGTTCTTC.

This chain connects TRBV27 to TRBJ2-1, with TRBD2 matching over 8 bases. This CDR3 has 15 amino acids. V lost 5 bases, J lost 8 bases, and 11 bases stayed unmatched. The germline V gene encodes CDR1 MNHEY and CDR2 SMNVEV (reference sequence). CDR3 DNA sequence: TGTGCCAGCAGTGCCAGTATGAGCGGGGGACATGAGCAGTTCTTC. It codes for CASSASMSGGHEQFF.

CDR3 bases: TGTGCCAGCAGACCCACAGGATATAGCAATCAGCCCCAGCATTTT. Protein: CASRPTGYSNQPQHF. The V call is TRBV28, the J call TRBJ1-5; D possibly corresponds to TRBD1 (5 bases). The V end lost 6 bases, the J end lost 0 bases, and 12 bases lay between the germline ends. The V gene's germline CDR1 is MDHEN and CDR2 SYDVKM. The CDR3 runs to 15 residues. Supplemented by reference TRBV28 and TRBJ1-5, the full variable domain reads DVKVTQSSRYLVKRTGEKVFLECVQDMDHENMFWYRQDPGLGLRLIYFSYDVKMKEKGDIPEGYSVSREKKERFSLILESASTNQTSMYLCASRPTGYSNQPQHFGDGTRLSIL.

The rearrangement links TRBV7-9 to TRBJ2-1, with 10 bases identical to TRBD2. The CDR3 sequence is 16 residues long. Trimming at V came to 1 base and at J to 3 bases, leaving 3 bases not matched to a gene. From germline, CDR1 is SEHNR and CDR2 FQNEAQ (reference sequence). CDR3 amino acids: CASSLGSSGGYNEQFF. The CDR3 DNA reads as TGTGCCAGCAGCTTAGGATCTAGCGGGGGCTACAATGAGCAGTTCTTC. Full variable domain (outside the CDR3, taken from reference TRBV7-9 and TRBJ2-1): DTGVSQNPRHKITKRGQNVTFRCDPISEHNRLYWYRQTLGQGPEFLTYFQNEAQLEKSRLLSDRFSAERPKGSFSTLEIQRTEQGDSAMYLCASSLGSSGGYNEQFFGPGTRLTVL.

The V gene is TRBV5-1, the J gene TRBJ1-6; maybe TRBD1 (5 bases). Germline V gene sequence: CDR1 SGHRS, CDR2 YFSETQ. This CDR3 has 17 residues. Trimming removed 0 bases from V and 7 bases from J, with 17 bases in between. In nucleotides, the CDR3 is TGCGCCAGCAGCTTGGCGAATTCCAGGGTGGGGAATTCACCCCTCCACTTT. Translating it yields CASSLANSRVGNSPLHF.

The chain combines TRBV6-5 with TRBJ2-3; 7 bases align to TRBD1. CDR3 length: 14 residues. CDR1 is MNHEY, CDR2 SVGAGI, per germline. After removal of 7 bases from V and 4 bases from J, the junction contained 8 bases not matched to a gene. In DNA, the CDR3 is TGTGCCAGCATCCCCTTAGGGGGCGCAGATACGCAGTATTTT. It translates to CASIPLGGADTQYF.

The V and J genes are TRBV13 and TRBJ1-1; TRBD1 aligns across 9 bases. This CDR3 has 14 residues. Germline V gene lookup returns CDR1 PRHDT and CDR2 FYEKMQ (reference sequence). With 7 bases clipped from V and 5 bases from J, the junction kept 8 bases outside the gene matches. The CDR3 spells CASTKDRGITEAFF. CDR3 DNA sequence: TGTGCCAGCACCAAGGACAGGGGCATTACTGAAGCTTTCTTT.

Here the CDR3 DNA reads TGTGCCAGCAGGGACGGACAACCAACTAATGAAAAACTGTTTTTT. Its translation: CASRDGQPTNEKLFF. The rearrangement uses TRBV6-6 and TRBJ1-4, with D possibly TRBD1 on 5 matching bases. Germline V gene lookup returns CDR1 MNHNY and CDR2 SVGAGI (reference sequence). This CDR3 is built from 15 residues. Trimming pared 6 bases from V and 0 bases from J, leaving 11 bases between.

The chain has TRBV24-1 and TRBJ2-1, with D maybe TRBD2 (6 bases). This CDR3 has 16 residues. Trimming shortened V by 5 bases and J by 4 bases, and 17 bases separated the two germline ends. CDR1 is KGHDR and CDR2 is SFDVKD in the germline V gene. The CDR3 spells CATSGGGVAGYNEQFF. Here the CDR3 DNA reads TGTGCCACCAGTGGAGGCGGGGTAGCCGGATACAATGAGCAGTTCTTC.

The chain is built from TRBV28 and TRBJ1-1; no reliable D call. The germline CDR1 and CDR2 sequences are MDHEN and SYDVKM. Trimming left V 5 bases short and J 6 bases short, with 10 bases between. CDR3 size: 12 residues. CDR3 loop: CASSPTRPEAFF. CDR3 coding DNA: TGTGCCAGCAGTCCCACGCGCCCTGAAGCTTTCTTT.

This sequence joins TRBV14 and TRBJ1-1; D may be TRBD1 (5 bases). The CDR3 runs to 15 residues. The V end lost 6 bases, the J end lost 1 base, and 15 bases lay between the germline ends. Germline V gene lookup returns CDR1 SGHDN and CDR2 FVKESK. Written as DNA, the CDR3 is TGTGCCAGCAGTCGTCAGGGAATCCGGAACACTGAAGCTTTCTTT. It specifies CASSRQGIRNTEAFF.

CDR3 sequence: CASSQYGDTQYF. In DNA form, the CDR3 reads TGTGCCAGCAGCCAATACGGGGATACGCAGTATTTT. The chain joins TRBV3-1 (or the pseudogene TRBV3-2) to TRBJ2-3; D call uncertain. The CDR3 runs to 12 residues. Looked up from germline, CDR1 is LGHDT and CDR2 is YNNKEL (reference sequence). Trimming pared 2 bases from V and 6 bases from J, leaving 6 bases between.

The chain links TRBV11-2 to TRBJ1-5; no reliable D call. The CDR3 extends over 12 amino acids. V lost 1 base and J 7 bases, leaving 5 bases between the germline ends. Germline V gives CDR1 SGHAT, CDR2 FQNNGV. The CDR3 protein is CASSLGGQPQHF. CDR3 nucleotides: TGTGCCAGCAGCTTAGGCGGGCAGCCCCAGCATTTT.

CDR3 nucleotide sequence: TGCGCCAGCAGCCGGGGGGAGATTAGGCAGTTCTTC. Translation: CASSRGEIRQFF. The chain employs TRBV5-1 and TRBJ2-1, with 7 bases identical to TRBD2. Germline lookup yields CDR1 SGHRS and CDR2 YFSETQ. V lost 4 bases, J lost 12 bases, and 7 bases stayed unmatched. The CDR3 has 12 amino acids.

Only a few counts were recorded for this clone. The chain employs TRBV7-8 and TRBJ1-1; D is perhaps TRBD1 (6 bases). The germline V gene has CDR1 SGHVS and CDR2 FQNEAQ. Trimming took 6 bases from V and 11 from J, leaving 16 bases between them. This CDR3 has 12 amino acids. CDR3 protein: CASSFQGHAAFF. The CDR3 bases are TGTGCCAGCAGTTTCCAGGGACATGCGGCTTTCTTT.

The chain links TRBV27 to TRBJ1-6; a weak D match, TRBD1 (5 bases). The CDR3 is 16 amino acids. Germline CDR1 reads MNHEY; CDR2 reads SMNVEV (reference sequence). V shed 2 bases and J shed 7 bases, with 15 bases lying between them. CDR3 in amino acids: CASSLKAGSTNSPLHF. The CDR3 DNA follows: TGTGCCAGCAGTTTAAAAGCAGGGTCGACCAATTCACCCCTCCACTTT.

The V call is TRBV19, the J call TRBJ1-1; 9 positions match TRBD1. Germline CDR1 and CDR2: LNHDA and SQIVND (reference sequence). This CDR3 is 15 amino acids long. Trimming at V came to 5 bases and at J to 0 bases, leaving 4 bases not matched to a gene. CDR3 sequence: CASSPWDRVNTEAFF. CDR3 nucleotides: TGTGCCAGTAGTCCTTGGGACAGGGTGAACACTGAAGCTTTCTTT.

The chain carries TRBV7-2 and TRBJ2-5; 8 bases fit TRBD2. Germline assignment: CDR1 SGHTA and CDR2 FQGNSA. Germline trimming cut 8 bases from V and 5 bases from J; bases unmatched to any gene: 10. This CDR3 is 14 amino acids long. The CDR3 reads CASGSSGGPETQYF. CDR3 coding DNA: TGTGCCAGCGGGTCCAGCGGGGGTCCCGAGACCCAGTACTTC.

CDR3 DNA sequence: TGTGCCAGCAGCTCTCAGTCGAATCCTAATGAAAAACTGTTTTTT. It is translated as CASSSQSNPNEKLFF. The chain has TRBV7-6 and TRBJ1-4; D not resolved. Germline assignment: CDR1 SGHVS and CDR2 FNYEAQ. V lost 4 bases and J 3 bases, leaving 12 bases between the germline ends. The CDR3 is made up of 15 amino acids.

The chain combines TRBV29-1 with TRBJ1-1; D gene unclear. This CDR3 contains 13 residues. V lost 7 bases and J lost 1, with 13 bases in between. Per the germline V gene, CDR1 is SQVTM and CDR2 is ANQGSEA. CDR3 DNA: TGCAGCGCCAGGCATAATAGGAACACTGAAGCTTTCTTT. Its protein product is CSARHNRNTEAFF.

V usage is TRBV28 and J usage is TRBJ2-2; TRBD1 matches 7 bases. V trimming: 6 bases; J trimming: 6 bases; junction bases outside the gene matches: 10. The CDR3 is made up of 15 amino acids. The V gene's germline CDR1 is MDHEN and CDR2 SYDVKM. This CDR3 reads CASSQTGEGPGELFF. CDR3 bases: TGTGCCAGCAGCCAAACAGGGGAAGGTCCCGGGGAGCTGTTTTTT.